A selection of T cell receptor beta chains follows, all from one sample in a study of blood T cells in healthy people across ages. Using its own MiXCR run on the 5' RACE reads, TCRdb lists one record per CDR3 protein. The sample carries roughly 640,000 distinct CDR3 sequences, approximately 30% recorded once. Sequencing used blood. All receptors come from a woman over 75 in good health. Both conserved end residues are part of each CDR3. The order of the fields is D gene, J gene, clone size, V gene, CDR3 protein, CDR3 DNA. A D gene is named only where the DNA matches it firmly. For some rows the clone size is stated as once, few or many, or as a class when expanded; others skip it.

D gene: TRBD1; J gene: TRBJ1-2; clone size: many; V gene: TRBV12-3/TRBV12-4; CDR3 protein: CASTQEQGYYGYTF; CDR3 DNA: TGTGCCAGCACCCAAGAACAGGGGTACTATGGCTACACCTTC
D gene: .; J gene: TRBJ1-5; clone size: many; V gene: TRBV6-6; CDR3 protein: CASSSGQPNQPQHF; CDR3 DNA: TGTGCCAGCAGTTCAGGACAGCCCAATCAGCCCCAGCATTTT
D gene: .; J gene: TRBJ1-5; clone size: .; V gene: TRBV2; CDR3 protein: CATRQGGDSNQPQHF; CDR3 DNA: TGTGCCACCCGGCAGGGAGGGGATAGCAATCAGCCCCAGCATTTT
D gene: .; J gene: TRBJ1-1; clone size: .; V gene: TRBV2; CDR3 protein: CASSEIRGVTEAFF; CDR3 DNA: TGTGCCAGCAGTGAAATTAGGGGGGTCACTGAAGCTTTCTTT
D gene: TRBD1; J gene: TRBJ1-2; clone size: .; V gene: TRBV20-1; CDR3 protein: CSARGQGSTF; CDR3 DNA: TGCAGTGCTAGAGGACAGGGCTCCACCTTC
D gene: .; J gene: TRBJ1-1; clone size: many; V gene: TRBV7-2; CDR3 protein: CASSLERVTMNTEAFF; CDR3 DNA: TGTGCCAGCAGCTTAGAGAGGGTAACAATGAACACTGAAGCTTTCTTT
D gene: .; J gene: TRBJ2-4; clone size: .; V gene: TRBV7-9; CDR3 protein: CASSLVAGAENIQYF; CDR3 DNA: TGTGCCAGCAGCTTAGTTGCCGGGGCGGAGAACATTCAGTACTTC
D gene: TRBD2; J gene: TRBJ2-1; clone size: .; V gene: TRBV7-2; CDR3 protein: CASSRRSGGAYNEQFF; CDR3 DNA: TGTGCCAGCAGCCGTCGTAGCGGGGGGGCCTACAATGAGCAGTTCTTC
D gene: TRBD1; J gene: TRBJ1-2; clone size: .; V gene: TRBV20-1; CDR3 protein: CSARAGARQGAPIDGYTF; CDR3 DNA: TGCAGTGCTAGAGCGGGAGCGAGACAGGGGGCTCCCATCGATGGCTACACCTTC
D gene: TRBD2; J gene: TRBJ2-7; clone size: .; V gene: TRBV6-2/TRBV6-3; CDR3 protein: CASSYSPRLAGPPNNEQYF; CDR3 DNA: TGTGCCAGCAGTTACTCGCCCCGACTAGCGGGACCTCCTAACAATGAGCAGTACTTC
D gene: .; J gene: TRBJ2-5; clone size: .; V gene: TRBV2; CDR3 protein: CASSGVTGVDETQYF; CDR3 DNA: TGTGCCAGCAGTGGAGTGACTGGGGTCGATGAGACCCAGTACTTC
D gene: .; J gene: TRBJ2-7; clone size: .; V gene: TRBV7-2; CDR3 protein: CASSPVWGAYEQYF; CDR3 DNA: TGTGCCAGCAGCCCCGTCTGGGGCGCCTACGAGCAGTACTTC
D gene: TRBD1; J gene: TRBJ2-7; clone size: many; V gene: TRBV5-1; CDR3 protein: CASNRDRGNHEQYF; CDR3 DNA: TGCGCCAGCAACCGGGACAGGGGGAATCACGAGCAGTACTTC
D gene: .; J gene: TRBJ1-4; clone size: few; V gene: TRBV28; CDR3 protein: CASSLPGTNEKLFF; CDR3 DNA: TGTGCCAGCAGCCTCCCAGGAACTAATGAAAAACTGTTTTTT
D gene: TRBD1; J gene: TRBJ1-5; clone size: many; V gene: TRBV6-1; CDR3 protein: CASRGQGGGQPQHF; CDR3 DNA: TGTGCCAGCAGAGGACAGGGTGGAGGCCAGCCCCAGCATTTT
D gene: TRBD2; J gene: TRBJ2-5; clone size: .; V gene: TRBV7-2; CDR3 protein: CASSPRLERGALETQYF; CDR3 DNA: TGTGCCAGCAGCCCGCGCCTTGAGCGGGGGGCGTTGGAGACCCAGTACTTC
D gene: .; J gene: TRBJ2-7; clone size: many; V gene: TRBV28; CDR3 protein: CASRDTLSSYEQYF; CDR3 DNA: TGTGCCAGCAGAGACACTCTGAGCTCCTACGAGCAGTACTTC
D gene: TRBD1; J gene: TRBJ2-7; clone size: once; V gene: TRBV7-3; CDR3 protein: CASSPTGANEQYF; CDR3 DNA: TGTGCCAGCAGCCCGACAGGGGCTAACGAGCAGTACTTC
D gene: .; J gene: TRBJ2-5; clone size: once; V gene: TRBV6-2/TRBV6-3; CDR3 protein: CASSPDGQGYRKTQYF; CDR3 DNA: TGCGCCAGCAGTCCCGACGGACAAGGATACCGTAAGACCCAGTACTTC
D gene: .; J gene: TRBJ1-4; clone size: .; V gene: TRBV20-1; CDR3 protein: CSARPPRGNEKLFF; CDR3 DNA: TGCAGTGCTAGACCACCCCGGGGGAATGAAAAACTGTTTTTT
D gene: .; J gene: TRBJ2-5; clone size: once; V gene: TRBV24-1; CDR3 protein: CATSDFRGKETQYF; CDR3 DNA: TGTGCCACCAGTGATTTCCGGGGGAAAGAGACCCAGTACTTC
D gene: .; J gene: TRBJ2-2; clone size: few; V gene: TRBV7-2; CDR3 protein: CASSVGQSGRELFF; CDR3 DNA: TGTGCCAGCAGCGTAGGACAGTCCGGGAGGGAGCTGTTTTTT
D gene: TRBD2; J gene: TRBJ2-7; clone size: .; V gene: TRBV5-1; CDR3 protein: CASTDPTSGETYERYF; CDR3 DNA: TGCGCCAGCACTGACCCCACTAGCGGGGAAACCTACGAGCGGTACTTC
D gene: .; J gene: TRBJ2-3; clone size: many; V gene: TRBV2; CDR3 protein: CASSEARSTDTQYF; CDR3 DNA: TGTGCCAGCAGTGAAGCGCGGAGCACAGATACGCAGTATTTT
D gene: .; J gene: TRBJ2-3; clone size: .; V gene: TRBV12-3/TRBV12-4; CDR3 protein: CASGYGGNTQYF; CDR3 DNA: TGTGCCAGCGGATACGGCGGGAATACGCAGTATTTT
D gene: TRBD2; J gene: TRBJ2-5; clone size: many; V gene: TRBV7-6; CDR3 protein: CASSLYPAGRIQETQYF; CDR3 DNA: TGTGCCAGCAGCTTATACCCAGCGGGGAGAATCCAAGAGACCCAGTACTTC
D gene: TRBD1; J gene: TRBJ1-4; clone size: many; V gene: TRBV3-1; CDR3 protein: CASSQDLTGQKLFF; CDR3 DNA: TGTGCCAGCAGCCAAGATCTGACAGGGCAAAAACTGTTTTTT
D gene: TRBD1; J gene: TRBJ2-3; clone size: many; V gene: TRBV29-1; CDR3 protein: CSVRQGNGRASTDTQYF; CDR3 DNA: TGCAGCGTTCGACAGGGGAATGGGCGGGCTAGCACAGATACGCAGTATTTT
D gene: TRBD1; J gene: TRBJ2-7; clone size: many; V gene: TRBV12-3/TRBV12-4; CDR3 protein: CASSLKGQGAYEQYF; CDR3 DNA: TGTGCCAGCAGTTTAAAGGGACAGGGGGCCTACGAGCAGTACTTC
D gene: TRBD1; J gene: TRBJ2-1; clone size: .; V gene: TRBV5-1; CDR3 protein: CASSPGQGQEQFF; CDR3 DNA: TGCGCCAGCAGCCCGGGACAGGGCCAGGAGCAGTTCTTC
D gene: .; J gene: TRBJ1-2; clone size: many; V gene: TRBV24-1; CDR3 protein: CATSDTTNYGYTF; CDR3 DNA: TGTGCCACCAGTGACACCACTAACTATGGCTACACCTTC
D gene: .; J gene: TRBJ1-1; clone size: many; V gene: TRBV20-1; CDR3 protein: CSASWGRGTEAFF; CDR3 DNA: TGCAGTGCTAGCTGGGGAAGGGGCACTGAAGCTTTCTTT
D gene: TRBD1; J gene: TRBJ2-5; clone size: .; V gene: TRBV7-9; CDR3 protein: CASSGYFGTGGFQETQYF; CDR3 DNA: TGTGCCAGCAGCGGATACTTCGGGACAGGGGGCTTCCAAGAGACCCAGTACTTC
D gene: .; J gene: TRBJ2-5; clone size: .; V gene: TRBV5-1; CDR3 protein: CASSFGGIQGQETQYF; CDR3 DNA: TGCGCCAGCAGCTTCGGGGGCATCCAGGGCCAAGAGACCCAGTACTTC
D gene: .; J gene: TRBJ2-1; clone size: .; V gene: TRBV2; CDR3 protein: CASSQVFPGEQFF; CDR3 DNA: TGTGCCAGCAGTCAAGTCTTCCCGGGTGAGCAGTTCTTC
D gene: TRBD1; J gene: TRBJ2-5; clone size: many; V gene: TRBV28; CDR3 protein: CASSFVARQGAETQYF; CDR3 DNA: TGTGCCAGCAGTTTCGTCGCCCGACAGGGGGCAGAGACCCAGTACTTC
D gene: TRBD1; J gene: TRBJ1-2; clone size: .; V gene: TRBV14; CDR3 protein: CASSQGMGQGASYTF; CDR3 DNA: TGTGCCAGCAGCCAAGGGATGGGACAGGGCGCGAGCTACACCTTC
D gene: TRBD2; J gene: TRBJ2-7; clone size: many; V gene: TRBV7-2; CDR3 protein: CASSLDGTSSEQYF; CDR3 DNA: TGTGCCAGCAGCTTAGACGGGACTAGTTCCGAGCAGTACTTC
D gene: TRBD1; J gene: TRBJ2-6; clone size: few; V gene: TRBV30; CDR3 protein: CAWNRGPGANVLTF; CDR3 DNA: TGTGCCTGGAACAGGGGGCCGGGGGCCAACGTCCTGACTTTC
D gene: .; J gene: TRBJ2-4; clone size: many; V gene: TRBV20-1; CDR3 protein: CSARESGLAKNIQYF; CDR3 DNA: TGCAGTGCTAGAGAATCGGGATTAGCCAAAAACATTCAGTACTTC
D gene: .; J gene: TRBJ2-5; clone size: many; V gene: TRBV7-2; CDR3 protein: CASSLGGFGETQYF; CDR3 DNA: TGTGCCAGCAGCTTGGGTGGGTTTGGAGAGACCCAGTACTTC
D gene: TRBD1; J gene: TRBJ2-3; clone size: many; V gene: TRBV29-1; CDR3 protein: CSVETMTGGSTDTQYF; CDR3 DNA: TGCAGCGTTGAAACGATGACAGGGGGGAGCACAGATACGCAGTATTTT
D gene: .; J gene: TRBJ1-2; clone size: .; V gene: TRBV6-1; CDR3 protein: CASSEVGQSDYGYTF; CDR3 DNA: TGTGCCAGCAGCGAGGTTGGACAGAGCGACTATGGCTACACCTTC
D gene: .; J gene: TRBJ2-7; clone size: many; V gene: TRBV12-5; CDR3 protein: CASGLATYEQYF; CDR3 DNA: TGTGCTAGTGGTTTGGCTACCTACGAGCAGTACTTC
D gene: .; J gene: TRBJ1-5; clone size: many; V gene: TRBV7-6; CDR3 protein: CASSLYEDQPQHF; CDR3 DNA: TGTGCCAGCAGCTTATACGAGGATCAGCCCCAGCATTTT
D gene: .; J gene: TRBJ2-7; clone size: once; V gene: TRBV20-1; CDR3 protein: CSARVGQSLSYEQYF; CDR3 DNA: TGCAGTGCTAGAGTAGGACAGAGCCTCTCCTACGAGCAGTACTTC
D gene: .; J gene: TRBJ1-2; clone size: many; V gene: TRBV7-2; CDR3 protein: CASSQGRGGYGYTF; CDR3 DNA: TGTGCCAGCAGCCAGGGGAGGGGAGGCTATGGCTACACCTTC
D gene: .; J gene: TRBJ2-5; clone size: .; V gene: TRBV12-3/TRBV12-4; CDR3 protein: CASRSRLERHETQYF; CDR3 DNA: TGTGCCAGCAGGTCCAGACTAGAAAGGCATGAGACCCAGTACTTC
D gene: .; J gene: TRBJ1-1; clone size: many; V gene: TRBV5-1; CDR3 protein: CASTVAGVGNTEAFF; CDR3 DNA: TGCGCCAGCACCGTGGCAGGGGTCGGAAACACTGAAGCTTTCTTT
D gene: .; J gene: TRBJ1-2; clone size: few; V gene: TRBV6-2/TRBV6-3; CDR3 protein: CASYIQGRQGVGYTF; CDR3 DNA: TGTGCCAGCTACATCCAGGGGAGGCAAGGCGTTGGCTACACCTTC
D gene: .; J gene: TRBJ2-5; clone size: many; V gene: TRBV6-2/TRBV6-3; CDR3 protein: CASSTSNRGLQETQYF; CDR3 DNA: TGTGCCAGCAGCACCTCTAACAGGGGACTCCAAGAGACCCAGTACTTC